One T cell receptor (beta chain) is described in this entry. Its target is unknown. Germline loops: CDR1 SQVTM, CDR2 ANQGSEA. The CDR3 runs 13 residues. V was clipped by 4 bases and J by 0 bases, with 6 bases between them. Assay: immunoSEQ multiplex PCR; the TCRdb copy retains only in-frame clones and omits some. This sample has about 70,000 clones, with roughly 94% found just once. This entry belongs to a study of graft-versus-host responses after intestinal transplantation. Study summary: Recipients had multivisceral, liver-intestinal, or isolated intestinal transplants. Induction with anti-thymocyte globulin, then tacrolimus and steroids for approximately three years, was given to all recipients.

General study findings and limits: Allografts carried high graft-versus-host to host-versus-graft clonal ratios in patients having graft-donor T cell macrochimerism. Some GvH clones appeared in ileal mucosa or blood before recipient bone marrow.

The receptor comes from a human donor who received an intestinal transplant. The sample here was unstimulated CD8+ T cells sorted from spleen or lymph node cells, taken before intestinal transplant. The chain recombines TRBV29-1 with TRBJ2-2, with D unclear. This CDR3 reads CSVGLANTGELFF. CDR3 nucleotides: TGCAGCGTTGGCTTGGCGAACACCGGGGAGCTGTTTTTT.